This is a list of T cell receptor beta chains from one sample in a study of cytomegalovirus exposure and HLA in healthy donors. TCRdb's copy holds only in-frame clones and misses some; the assay was immunoSEQ multiplex PCR. The sample contains some 85,000 clones, less than 80% of which appear only once. The sample consisted of PBMCs. These receptors were taken from a male donor in good health and CMV-seronegative. CDR3s include the opening cysteine and the closing phenylalanine or tryptophan. A D gene is named only where the DNA matches it firmly. Rows give clone size only sometimes, using once, few, many, or a class for an expanded clone.

V gene	CDR3 length	D gene	clone size	J gene	CDR3 protein	CDR3 DNA
TRBV27	15	TRBD2	-	TRBJ2-1	CASSLAGGLYNEQFF	TGTGCCAGCAGTTTGGCGGGGGGGCTCTACAATGAGCAGTTCTTC
TRBV5-1	14	TRBD1	-	TRBJ1-1	CASSLGDSYTEAFF	TGCGCCAGCAGCTTGGGGGACAGTTACACTGAAGCTTTCTTT
TRBV19	15	-	-	TRBJ1-5	CASRYDSYSNQPQHF	TGTGCCAGCCGGTACGACAGCTATAGCAATCAGCCCCAGCATTTT
TRBV5-1	17	-	once	TRBJ2-3	CASSLNAGAGRKDTQYF	TGCGCCAGCAGCTTGAATGCGGGGGCTGGAAGAAAAGATACGCAGTATTTT
TRBV5-5	20	TRBD1	once	TRBJ2-2	CASRLAGGILGQGLTGELFF	TGTGCCAGCAGGTTGGCGGGTGGAATCTTGGGACAGGGCCTTACCGGGGAGCTGTTTTTT
TRBV6-1	14	-	-	TRBJ1-2	CASTLEVANYGYTF	TGTGCCAGCACCCTCGAGGTTGCTAACTATGGCTACACCTTC
TRBV7-2	16	-	few	TRBJ1-4	CASSSILVTTNEKLFF	TGTGCCAGCAGCTCGATCTTAGTTACAACTAATGAAAAACTGTTTTTT
TRBV6-5	12	-	-	TRBJ1-2	CASTTSNYGYTF	TGTGCCAGCACGACTTCCAACTATGGCTACACCTTC
TRBV5-1	17	TRBD2	-	TRBJ2-2	CASSLGLAGTSTGELFF	TGCGCCAGCAGCTTGGGACTAGCGGGAACGAGCACCGGGGAGCTGTTTTTT
TRBV9	15	TRBD1	-	TRBJ1-1	CASSPSGQGGDEAFF	TGTGCCAGCAGCCCTTCCGGACAGGGTGGAGATGAAGCTTTCTTT
TRBV19	14	-	-	TRBJ2-2	CASSILANTGELFF	TGTGCCAGTAGTATACTAGCGAACACCGGGGAGCTGTTTTTT
TRBV27	15	-	-	TRBJ1-1	CASSQSPGMNTEAFF	TGTGCCAGCAGTCAGTCTCCGGGGATGAACACTGAAGCTTTCTTT
TRBV19	14	-	-	TRBJ1-1	CASSTGRVSTEAFF	TGTGCCAGTAGTACAGGGAGGGTTAGCACTGAAGCTTTCTTT
TRBV7-2	14	-	-	TRBJ1-2	CASSVQGWAYGYTF	TGTGCCAGCAGCGTACAGGGATGGGCCTATGGCTACACCTTC
TRBV29-1	13	TRBD2	once	TRBJ2-1	CSVVGLAENEQFF	TGCAGCGTTGTCGGACTAGCGGAGAATGAGCAGTTCTTC
TRBV28	15	-	-	TRBJ1-2	CASRVGLGRHYGYTF	TGTGCCAGCAGGGTGGGGCTTGGAAGGCACTATGGCTACACCTTC